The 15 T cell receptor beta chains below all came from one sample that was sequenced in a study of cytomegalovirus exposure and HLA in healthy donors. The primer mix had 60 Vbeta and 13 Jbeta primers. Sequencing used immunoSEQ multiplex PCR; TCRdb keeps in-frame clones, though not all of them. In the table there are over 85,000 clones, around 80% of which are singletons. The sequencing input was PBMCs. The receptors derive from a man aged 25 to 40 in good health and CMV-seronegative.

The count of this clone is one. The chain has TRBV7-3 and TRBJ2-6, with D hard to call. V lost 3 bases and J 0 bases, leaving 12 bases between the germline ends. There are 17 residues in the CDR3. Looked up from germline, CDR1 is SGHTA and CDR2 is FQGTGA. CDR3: CASSFYPGYSGANVLTF. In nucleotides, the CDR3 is TGTGCCAGCAGCTTCTATCCAGGATACTCTGGGGCCAACGTCCTGACTTTC.

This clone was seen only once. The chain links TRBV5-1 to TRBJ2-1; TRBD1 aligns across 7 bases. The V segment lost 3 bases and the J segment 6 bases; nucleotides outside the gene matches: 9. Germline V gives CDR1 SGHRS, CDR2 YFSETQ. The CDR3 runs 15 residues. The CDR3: CASSSRGLSVNEQFF. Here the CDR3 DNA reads TGCGCCAGCAGCTCGAGGGGGCTCTCGGTCAATGAGCAGTTCTTC.

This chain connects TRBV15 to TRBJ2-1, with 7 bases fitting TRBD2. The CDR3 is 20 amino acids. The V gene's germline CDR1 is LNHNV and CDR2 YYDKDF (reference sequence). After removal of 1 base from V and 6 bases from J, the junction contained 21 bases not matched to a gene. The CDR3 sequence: CATSRGYLSSLGTKVNEQFF. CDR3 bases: TGTGCCACCAGCAGAGGTTACTTAAGCAGCTTAGGGACTAAGGTCAATGAGCAGTTCTTC.

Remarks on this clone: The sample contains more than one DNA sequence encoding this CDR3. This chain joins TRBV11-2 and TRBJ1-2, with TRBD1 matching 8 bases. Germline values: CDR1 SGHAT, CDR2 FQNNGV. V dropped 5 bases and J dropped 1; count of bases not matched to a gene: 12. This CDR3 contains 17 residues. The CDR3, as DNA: TGTGCCAGCAGCCTTATATATGGACAGGGTTATAACTATGGCTACACCTTC. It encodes CASSLIYGQGYNYGYTF.

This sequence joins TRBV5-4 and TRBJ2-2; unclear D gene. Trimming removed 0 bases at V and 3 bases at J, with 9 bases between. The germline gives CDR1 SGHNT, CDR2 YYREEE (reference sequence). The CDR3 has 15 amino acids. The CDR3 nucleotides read TGTGCCAGCAGCTTGGATCCCATTTACACCGGGGAGCTGTTTTTT. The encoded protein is CASSLDPIYTGELFF.

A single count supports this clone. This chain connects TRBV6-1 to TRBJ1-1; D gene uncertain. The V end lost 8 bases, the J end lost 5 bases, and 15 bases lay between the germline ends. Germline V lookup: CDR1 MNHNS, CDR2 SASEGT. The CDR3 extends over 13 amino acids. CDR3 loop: CASDPFRMTEAFF. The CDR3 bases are TGTGCCAGCGATCCCTTTAGAATGACTGAAGCTTTCTTT.

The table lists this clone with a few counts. The chain's CDR3 is CASSFGGAEAFF. DNA of the CDR3: TGTGCCAGCAGCTTTGGAGGAGCCGAAGCTTTCTTT. The V call is TRBV7-9, the J call TRBJ1-1; D is uncertain. Per germline, CDR1 SEHNR and CDR2 FQNEAQ (reference sequence). V was trimmed by 3 bases and J by 8 bases, leaving 10 bases between them. The CDR3 has 12 residues. Full variable domain (outside the CDR3, taken from reference TRBV7-9 and TRBJ1-1): DTGVSQNPRHKITKRGQNVTFRCDPISEHNRLYWYRQTLGQGPEFLTYFQNEAQLEKSRLLSDRFSAERPKGSFSTLEIQRTEQGDSAMYLCASSFGGAEAFFGQGTRLTVV.

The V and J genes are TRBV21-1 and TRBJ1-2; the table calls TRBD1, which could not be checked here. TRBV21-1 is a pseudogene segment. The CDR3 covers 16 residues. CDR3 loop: CASSNTDRKKNYGYTF. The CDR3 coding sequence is TGTGCCAGCAGCAATACCGACAGGAAGAAGAATTATGGCTACACCTTC.

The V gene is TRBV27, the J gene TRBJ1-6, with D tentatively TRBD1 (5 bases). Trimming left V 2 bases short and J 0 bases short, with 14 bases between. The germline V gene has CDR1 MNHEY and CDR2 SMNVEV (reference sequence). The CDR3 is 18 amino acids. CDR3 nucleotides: TGTGCCAGCAGTTTACGTGGCGGGGGGAGCTCCTATAATTCACCCCTCCACTTT. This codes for CASSLRGGGSSYNSPLHF.

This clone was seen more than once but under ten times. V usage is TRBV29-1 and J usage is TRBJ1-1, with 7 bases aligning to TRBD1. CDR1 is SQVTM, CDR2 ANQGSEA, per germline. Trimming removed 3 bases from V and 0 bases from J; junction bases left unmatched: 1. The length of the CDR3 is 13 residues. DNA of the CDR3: TGCAGCGTTGAGGGACAGATGAACACTGAAGCTTTCTTT. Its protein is CSVEGQMNTEAFF.

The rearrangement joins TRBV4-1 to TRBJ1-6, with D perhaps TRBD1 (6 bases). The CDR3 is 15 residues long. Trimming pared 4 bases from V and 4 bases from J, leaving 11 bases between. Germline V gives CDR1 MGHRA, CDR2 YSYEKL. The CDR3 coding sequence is TGCGCCAGCAGCCCTTCCACAGGGTATAATTCACCCCTCCACTTT. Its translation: CASSPSTGYNSPLHF.

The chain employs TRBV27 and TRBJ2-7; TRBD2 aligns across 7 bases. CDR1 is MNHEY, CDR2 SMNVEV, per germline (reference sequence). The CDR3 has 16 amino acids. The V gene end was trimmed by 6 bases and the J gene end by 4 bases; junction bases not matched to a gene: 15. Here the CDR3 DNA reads TGTGCCAGCAGCCCCTGGGGCGGGAGTCCTGAGTACGAGCAGTACGTC. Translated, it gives CASSPWGGSPEYEQYV.

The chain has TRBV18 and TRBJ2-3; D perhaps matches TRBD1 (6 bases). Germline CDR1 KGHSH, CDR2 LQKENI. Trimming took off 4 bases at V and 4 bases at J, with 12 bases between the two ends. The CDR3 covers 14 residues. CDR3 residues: CASSRLGQPDTQYF. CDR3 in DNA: TGTGCCAGCTCACGACTCGGACAGCCAGATACGCAGTATTTT.

CDR3 sequence (DNA): TGTGCCAGCAGCTTAGGCGATGTCCCCCTCTCGTATGAGCAGTTCTTC. Amino acid sequence: CASSLGDVPLSYEQFF. V is TRBV7-9 and J is TRBJ2-1, with unresolved D. CDR1 SEHNR and CDR2 FQNEAQ come from the germline V gene (reference sequence). The CDR3 runs 16 residues. The germline V and J ends were trimmed by 1 base and 8 bases, with 18 bases remaining between them.

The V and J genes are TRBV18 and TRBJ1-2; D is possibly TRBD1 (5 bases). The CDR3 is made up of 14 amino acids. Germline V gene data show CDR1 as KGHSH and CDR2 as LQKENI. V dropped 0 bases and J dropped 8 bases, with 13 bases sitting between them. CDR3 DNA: TGTGCCAGCTCACCACCGTCAGGGTCGGACGGCTACACCTTC. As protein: CASSPPSGSDGYTF.